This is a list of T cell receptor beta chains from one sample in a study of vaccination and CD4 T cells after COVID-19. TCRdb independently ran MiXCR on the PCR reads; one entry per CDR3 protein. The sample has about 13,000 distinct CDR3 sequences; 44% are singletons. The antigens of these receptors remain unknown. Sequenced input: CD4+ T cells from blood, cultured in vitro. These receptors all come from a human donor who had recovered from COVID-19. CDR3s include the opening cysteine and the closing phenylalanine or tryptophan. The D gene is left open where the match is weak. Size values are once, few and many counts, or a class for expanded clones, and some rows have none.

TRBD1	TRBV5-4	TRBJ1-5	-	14	TGTGCCAGCAGCTTGACAGGGGGTGATCAGCCCCAGCATTTT	CASSLTGGDQPQHF
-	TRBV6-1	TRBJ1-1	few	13	TGTGCCAGCAGTGAACAAAAGGGCGTCCGTGGAAACTTT	CASSEQKGVRGNF
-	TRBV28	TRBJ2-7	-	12	TGTGCCAGCAGTCCCCCCAATTACGAGCAGTACTTC	CASSPPNYEQYF
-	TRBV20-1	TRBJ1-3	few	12	TGCAGTGCTCCGAGGGCCCCGAACACCATATATTTT	CSAPRAPNTIYF
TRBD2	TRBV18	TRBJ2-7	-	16	TGTGCCAGCTCACCCCCGGGCACTAGCGGAACCTACGAGCAGTACTTC	CASSPPGTSGTYEQYF
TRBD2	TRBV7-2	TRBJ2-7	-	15	TGTGCCAGCAGGCTGTCGGGCGGGAGCTCCTACGAGCAGTACTTC	CASRLSGGSSYEQYF
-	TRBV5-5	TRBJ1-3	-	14	TGTGCCAGCAGCTTCCCCAACTCCGGAAACACCATATATTTT	CASSFPNSGNTIYF
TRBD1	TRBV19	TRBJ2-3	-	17	TGTGCCAGTAGTCAACCTACAGGGGTTGGGGACACAGATACGCAGTATTTT	CASSQPTGVGDTDTQYF
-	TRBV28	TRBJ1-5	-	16	TGTGCCAGCAGTTCCCCGACGGTCGATAGCAATCAGCCCCAGCATTTT	CASSSPTVDSNQPQHF
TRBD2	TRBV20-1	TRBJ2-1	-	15	TGCAGTGCTGCCCTTCGGCTTAGCGGGTACAATGAGCAGTTCTTC	CSAALRLSGYNEQFF
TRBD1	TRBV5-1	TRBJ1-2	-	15	TGCGCCAGCAGCTTGGGGGCCAGGGGGATCTCATTTTACACCTTC	CASSLGARGISFYTF
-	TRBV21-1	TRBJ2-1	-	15	TGTGCCAGTCAGACTAGCGGGAGCCATTACAATGAGCAGTTCTTC	CASQTSGSHYNEQFF
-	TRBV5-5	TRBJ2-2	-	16	TGTGCCAGCAGTAGACAGACTATCGCGAACACCGGGGAGCTGTTTTTT	CASSRQTIANTGELFF
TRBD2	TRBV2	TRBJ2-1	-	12	TGTGCCAGTGGACTAGTGCACAATGAGCAGTTCTTC	CASGLVHNEQFF
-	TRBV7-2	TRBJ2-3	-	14	TGTGCCAGCAGCTCCGGACTATTCACAGATACGCAGTATTTT	CASSSGLFTDTQYF
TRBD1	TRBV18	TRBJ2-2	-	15	TGTGCCAGCTCACCACTGACAGGGGGAACCGGGGAGCTGTTTTTT	CASSPLTGGTGELFF
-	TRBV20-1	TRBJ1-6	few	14	TGCAGTGCTAGAGTGAGGGCTGGGAATTCACCCCTCCACTTT	CSARVRAGNSPLHF